Below are 28 T cell receptor beta chains sequenced from a single sample in a study of CD8+ T cells in alopecia areata. It was cDNA, reverse transcribed from extracted RNA, that served as the sequencing template. Clones were read by immunoSEQ multiplex PCR, and TCRdb kept only the in-frame ones, dropping some. The table has roughly 220,000 clones, just over 65% seen once. The treatment is: oral pan-JAK inhibitor, 5-10 mg twice daily. The starting material was CD4+ T cells sorted from blood, obtained at approximately week 45, from a patient treated with tofacitinib. These receptors all come from a human donor with alopecia areata.

Many counts were recorded for this clone. This chain joins TRBV5-1 and TRBJ2-1, with 7 bases aligning to TRBD2. Germline V gene sequence: CDR1 SGHRS, CDR2 YFSETQ. This CDR3 comprises 16 residues. The J segment lost 6 bases and the V segment lost 4 bases, leaving 13 bases of the junction unmatched. CDR3 nucleotide sequence: TGCGCCAGCAGCCCCGACTTACGGACTAGGAGCAATGAGCAGTTCTTC. Translating gives CASSPDLRTRSNEQFF.

The J gene is TRBJ2-2, the V gene TRBV4-3, with no clear D. Trimming shortened V by 3 bases and J by 6 bases, and 23 bases separated the two germline ends. Looked up from germline, CDR1 is LGHNA and CDR2 is YSLEER. The CDR3 length is 18 residues. CDR3 nucleotide sequence: TGCGCCAGCAGCCACCGTTGGGCGGATGATGGAAACGCCGGGGAGCTGTTTTTT. It specifies CASSHRWADDGNAGELFF.

The sample holds a few counts of this clone. This chain connects TRBV9 to TRBJ2-1; D gene uncertain. Trimming removed 0 bases from V and 9 bases from J, with 13 bases in between. The germline V gene has CDR1 SGDLS and CDR2 YYNGEE. The CDR3 extends over 14 amino acids. CDR3: CASSVDSGSSEQFF. Here the CDR3 DNA reads TGTGCCAGCAGCGTAGATTCTGGGTCGAGTGAGCAGTTCTTC.

The V gene is TRBV7-3, the J gene TRBJ2-1; the D gene could be TRBD1 or TRBD2 (5 bases each). Germline CDR1 and CDR2: SGHTA and FQGTGA. The V gene lost 2 bases and the J gene lost 5 bases, with 16 bases spanning the gap. This CDR3 region has 16 residues. This CDR3 is CASSLYAGASNNEQFF. The CDR3, as DNA: TGTGCCAGCAGCTTATATGCTGGGGCTAGCAACAATGAGCAGTTCTTC.

This clone was recorded a few times. V is TRBV7-2 and J is TRBJ1-1, with D uncertain. The CDR3 sequence is 13 residues long. Germline V gives CDR1 SGHTA, CDR2 FQGNSA. V dropped 2 bases and J dropped 0 bases, with 4 bases sitting between them. CDR3 sequence: CASSLYLNTEAFF. CDR3 DNA: TGTGCCAGCAGCTTATACCTGAACACTGAAGCTTTCTTT. The full variable domain, its missing parts supplied by reference TRBV7-2 and TRBJ1-1, is GAGVSQSPSNKVTEKGKDVELRCDPISGHTALYWYRQSLGQGLEFLIYFQGNSAPDKSGLPSDRFSAERTGGSVSTLTIQRTQQEDSAVYLCASSLYLNTEAFFGQGTRLTVV.

The V call is TRBV5-1, the J call TRBJ2-1; perhaps TRBD1 as D (5 bases). V was pared by 4 bases and J by 9 bases, with 8 bases between. This CDR3 comprises 11 residues. The germline CDR1 and CDR2 sequences are SGHRS and YFSETQ. CDR3: CASSLQGEQFF. The CDR3 coding sequence is TGCGCCAGCAGCCTTCAGGGTGAGCAGTTCTTC.

The chain carries TRBV29-1 and TRBJ1-2; the match to TRBD1 covers 8 bases. Germline CDR1 and CDR2: SQVTM and ANQGSEA. The CDR3 loop spans 15 amino acids. J was trimmed by 0 bases and V by 2 bases; bases with no gene match: 5. The CDR3 nucleotides are TGCAGCGTTGAACTCGGGACAGGAGCTAACTATGGCTACACCTTC. Residues: CSVELGTGANYGYTF.

The J gene is TRBJ2-3, the V gene TRBV5-1; a possible D gene is TRBD1 (5 bases). Trimming removed 1 base at V and 1 base at J, with 10 bases between. CDR3 length equals 15 residues. CDR1 is SGHRS, CDR2 YFSETQ, per germline. The DNA of the CDR3 is TGCGCCAGCAGCTTGACAGGTCGTGGCACAGATACGCAGTATTTT. It translates to CASSLTGRGTDTQYF.

The chain uses TRBV5-6 and TRBJ2-1; D ambiguous. This CDR3 contains 17 residues. The ends were cut back, 0 bases at V and 4 bases at J, with 17 bases in the middle. Germline loops: CDR1 SGHDT, CDR2 YYEEEE. CDR3 region: CASSLAIGQNLYNEQFF. CDR3 DNA sequence: TGTGCCAGCAGCTTGGCCATCGGCCAAAATCTTTACAATGAGCAGTTCTTC.

DNA of the CDR3: TGCAGCGTTGGGAGCACCAACATTCAGTACTTC. Amino acid sequence: CSVGSTNIQYF. The genes are TRBV29-1 and TRBJ2-4; D is uncertain. Trimming took 4 bases from V and 7 from J, leaving 8 bases between them. Germline V lookup: CDR1 SQVTM, CDR2 ANQGSEA. The CDR3 has 11 residues.

The chain links TRBV29-1 to TRBJ2-3, with 8 bases that match TRBD2. This CDR3 contains 14 residues. With 4 bases clipped from V and 5 bases from J, the junction kept 8 bases outside the gene matches. Germline values: CDR1 SQVTM, CDR2 ANQGSEA. The DNA for the CDR3 is TGCAGCGTTGCCCCACGACTAGCGAAAGATACGCAGTATTTT. This translates into CSVAPRLAKDTQYF.

The chain employs TRBV11-2 and TRBJ2-7; TRBD2 agrees at 7 bases. The CDR3 has 15 amino acids. V was clipped by 5 bases and J by 3 bases; unmatched bases: 10. The V gene's germline CDR1 is SGHAT and CDR2 FQNNGV. The CDR3 nucleotides are TGTGCCAGCAGCCCCCTCGGTCCGGGGGGCTACGAGCAGTACTTC. Translating gives CASSPLGPGGYEQYF.

The V gene is TRBV25-1, the J gene TRBJ2-5; D unresolved. The CDR3 totals 14 residues. The ends were cut back, 3 bases at V and 3 bases at J, with 11 bases in the middle. The germline CDR1 and CDR2 sequences are MGHDK and SYGVNS. CDR3: CASSEVSRKETQYF. The CDR3 nucleotides are TGTGCCAGCAGTGAGGTCTCTCGAAAAGAGACCCAGTACTTC.

This clone has just a few counts. The rearrangement uses TRBV5-1 and TRBJ1-6, with TRBD1 identical over 8 bases. CDR1 is SGHRS and CDR2 is YFSETQ in the germline V gene. With V trimmed by 3 bases and J by 7 bases, 3 bases remained unmatched. This CDR3 is 14 amino acids long. The CDR3 sequence is CASSSGQENSPLHF. The CDR3 DNA reads as TGCGCCAGCAGCTCGGGACAGGAGAATTCACCCCTCCACTTT.

The chain couples TRBV7-2 to TRBJ2-5; D perhaps matches TRBD1 (6 bases). Germline-derived CDR1 and CDR2 are SGHTA and FQGNSA. Trimming removed 1 base at V and 2 bases at J, with 14 bases between. The CDR3 is 16 amino acids. CDR3 in amino acids: CASSLVSVGQQETQYF. In nucleotides, the CDR3 is TGTGCCAGCAGCTTAGTTAGCGTTGGACAGCAAGAGACCCAGTACTTC.

Here the CDR3 reads CASSLLRTRGTSPLHF. The CDR3 nucleotides are TGTGCCAGCAGCCTCCTGAGGACAAGGGGGACGTCACCCCTCCACTTT. J is TRBJ1-6 and V is TRBV7-2; D possibly corresponds to TRBD1 (6 bases). V lost 5 bases, J lost 10 bases, and 21 bases lay in between. The CDR3 runs to 16 residues. The V gene's germline CDR1 is SGHTA and CDR2 FQGNSA.

This clone was seen once. V and J are TRBV29-1 and TRBJ1-2; D not resolved. The V end was cut by 5 bases, the J end by 3 bases, with 7 bases between. Germline CDR1 is SQVTM and CDR2 is ANQGSEA. The CDR3 sequence is 11 residues long. The CDR3 is CSVIGYYGYTF. Written as DNA, the CDR3 is TGCAGCGTTATCGGTTACTATGGCTACACCTTC.

The chain joins TRBV29-1 to TRBJ1-1; D perhaps matches TRBD1 (6 bases). CDR3 size: 17 residues. The germline V gene has CDR1 SQVTM and CDR2 ANQGSEA. V dropped 5 bases and J dropped 6 bases, with 28 bases sitting between them. CDR3 DNA sequence: TGCAGCGTTTTGGGGAGGGGACATGTGGGCAGGGAGGCTGAAGCTTTCTTT. As protein: CSVLGRGHVGREAEAFF.

About this clone itself: Other DNA sequences of this sample code for an identical CDR3. This chain connects TRBV29-1 to TRBJ1-1; no clear D. The V and J ends lost 4 bases and 7 bases respectively, with 10 bases between them. CDR1 is SQVTM, CDR2 ANQGSEA, per germline. The CDR3 has 11 amino acids. The CDR3 here is CSVGTGSEAFF. The CDR3 DNA reads TGCAGCGTTGGAACCGGGAGTGAAGCTTTCTTT. Filled out from reference TRBV29-1 and TRBJ1-1, the complete variable domain reads SAVISQKPSRDICQRGTSLTIQCQVDSQVTMMFWYRQQPGQSLTLIATANQGSEATYESGFVIDKFPISRPNLTFSTLTVSNMSPEDSSIYLCSVGTGSEAFFGQGTRLTVV.

The V and J genes are TRBV11-2 and TRBJ2-1; the match to TRBD2 covers 8 bases. V shed 2 bases and J 5 bases; nucleotides not matched to a gene: 8. The CDR3 covers 16 residues. Germline lookup yields CDR1 SGHAT and CDR2 FQNNGV. The CDR3 coding sequence is TGTGCCAGCAGCTTACTCCACCGGGGGGGCCACAATGAGCAGTTCTTC. Its protein product is CASSLLHRGGHNEQFF.

The J gene is TRBJ2-5, the V gene TRBV5-1, with a possible D match to TRBD1 (6 bases). V lost 2 bases to trimming and J lost 3 bases, with 17 bases between them. Germline CDR1 is SGHRS and CDR2 is YFSETQ. CDR3 length equals 16 residues. This CDR3 reads CASSFSFTGREETQYF. Here the CDR3 DNA reads TGCGCCAGCAGCTTTTCATTTACAGGGAGAGAAGAGACCCAGTACTTC.

V usage is TRBV2 and J usage is TRBJ2-3; D may be TRBD2 (6 bases). Germline assignment: CDR1 SNHLY and CDR2 FYNNEI. The CDR3 is made up of 14 amino acids. Trimming shortened V by 10 bases and J by 1 base, and 15 bases separated the two germline ends. The CDR3 is CANKPGLRTDTQYF. Written as DNA, the CDR3 is TGTGCCAACAAACCGGGACTCCGCACAGATACGCAGTATTTT.

This chain uses TRBV9 with TRBJ1-1; D is unresolved. V shed 4 bases and J shed 3 bases, with 16 bases lying between them. This CDR3 contains 15 residues. In germline, CDR1 is SGDLS, CDR2 YYNGEE. The CDR3 bases are TGTGCCAGCAGCCCCCGCCCCCTCGGGGACACTGAAGCTTTCTTT. Translating gives CASSPRPLGDTEAFF.

The rearrangement links TRBV6-1 to TRBJ1-5; D ambiguous. CDR1 is MNHNS and CDR2 is SASEGT in the germline V gene. The length of the CDR3 is 14 residues. Trimming took 2 bases from V and 4 from J, leaving 9 bases between them. This CDR3 reads CASSERERNQPQHF. Here the CDR3 DNA reads TGTGCCAGCAGTGAACGCGAAAGGAATCAGCCCCAGCATTTT.

This CDR3 reads CAWSAAGGQNEQFF. In DNA form, the CDR3 reads TGTGCCTGGAGTGCGGCGGGGGGGCAAAATGAGCAGTTCTTC. V is TRBV30 and J is TRBJ2-1; 9 nucleotides line up with TRBD2. In germline, CDR1 is GTSNPN, CDR2 SVGIG (reference sequence). The V and J ends lost 1 base and 7 bases, in that order; junction bases with no gene match: 5. The CDR3 extends over 14 amino acids.

The chain combines TRBV7-9 with TRBJ2-3, with no clear D. The V end was cut by 3 bases, the J end by 4 bases, with 5 bases between. The V gene's germline CDR1 is SEHNR and CDR2 FQNEAQ (reference sequence). The CDR3 has 12 residues. CDR3 sequence (DNA): TGTGCCAGCAGCTTCGTCCCAGATACGCAGTATTTT. Protein sequence: CASSFVPDTQYF.

The chain combines TRBV9 with TRBJ1-5; tentative D call: TRBD1 (5 bases). Trimming removed 4 bases from V and 0 bases from J, with 11 bases in between. CDR1 and CDR2 from the germline V gene are SGDLS and YYNGEE. This CDR3 has 15 residues. Here the CDR3 DNA reads TGTGCCAGCAGCTTAGACAGCCATAGCAATCAGCCCCAGCATTTT. It encodes CASSLDSHSNQPQHF.

The gene calls are TRBV29-1 and TRBJ2-7; 7 bases are a match to TRBD1. Per the germline V gene, CDR1 is SQVTM and CDR2 is ANQGSEA. Trimming at V came to 1 base and at J to 1 base, leaving 7 bases not matched to a gene. CDR3 size: 15 residues. This chain's CDR3 is CSVEGAGGHSYEQYF. The CDR3 region has the DNA TGCAGCGTTGAAGGGGCAGGGGGACATTCCTACGAGCAGTACTTC.